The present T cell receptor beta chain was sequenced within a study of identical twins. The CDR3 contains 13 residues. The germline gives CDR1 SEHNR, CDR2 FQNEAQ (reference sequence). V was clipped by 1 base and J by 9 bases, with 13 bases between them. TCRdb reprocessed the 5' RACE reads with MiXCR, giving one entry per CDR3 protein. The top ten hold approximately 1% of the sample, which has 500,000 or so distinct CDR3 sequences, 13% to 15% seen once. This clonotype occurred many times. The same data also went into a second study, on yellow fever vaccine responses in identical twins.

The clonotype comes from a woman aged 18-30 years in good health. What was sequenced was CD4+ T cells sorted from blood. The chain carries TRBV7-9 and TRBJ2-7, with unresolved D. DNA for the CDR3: TGTGCCAGCAGCTTAGAGGGCGGTAATGTGCAGTACTTC. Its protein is CASSLEGGNVQYF.